What follows are 13 T cell receptor beta chains derived from one specimen sequenced in a study of shared clonotypes between healthy human individuals. Positively selected for CCR7, the CD45RO-negative cells used as naive CD8 cells excluded terminally differentiated effector memory CD45RA+ cells. TCRdb's copy holds only in-frame clones and misses some; the assay was immunoSEQ multiplex PCR. The repertoire has under 850,000 clones, 80% to 95% of them found once; the top ten carry around 24%. Specimen: naive CD8+ T cells sorted from blood. The receptor set was obtained from a man aged 25-45 years in good health.

The gene calls are TRBV5-4 and TRBJ2-1; weak D call: TRBD2 (6 bases). The V gene lost 2 bases and the J gene lost 4 bases, with 10 bases spanning the gap. This CDR3 region has 14 residues. Germline-derived CDR1 and CDR2 are SGHNT and YYREEE (reference sequence). CDR3 bases: TGTGCCAGCAGCTTCGGGACTTTATACAATGAGCAGTTCTTC. This sequence encodes CASSFGTLYNEQFF.

The rearrangement joins TRBV9 to TRBJ1-5; TRBD1 matches at 11 bases. J was trimmed by 5 bases and V by 4 bases; bases with no gene match: 8. From germline, CDR1 is SGDLS and CDR2 YYNGEE. The CDR3 contains 16 residues. CDR3 sequence (DNA): TGTGCCAGCAGCCCAGCTCCGGGACAGGGGGATCAGCCCCAGCATTTT. The encoded protein is CASSPAPGQGDQPQHF.

The chain combines TRBV27 with TRBJ2-5; a possible D gene is TRBD2 (5 bases). Germline values: CDR1 MNHEY, CDR2 SMNVEV (reference sequence). Trimming stripped 4 bases from V and 9 bases from J, with 12 bases between. The CDR3 totals 12 residues. The CDR3 region is CASSSDSGAQYF. The CDR3 coding sequence is TGTGCCAGCAGTTCCGACTCCGGGGCCCAGTACTTC.

CDR3 region: CASSYGDYEAFF. CDR3 DNA sequence: TGTGCCAGCAGTTACGGGGACTATGAAGCTTTCTTT. The V call is TRBV6-5, the J call TRBJ1-1; tentative D call: TRBD1 (5 bases). This CDR3 spans 12 amino acids. Germline assignment: CDR1 MNHEY and CDR2 SVGAGI. Trimming cost V 2 bases and J 7 bases, with 8 bases left between them.

The rearrangement uses TRBV7-6 and TRBJ2-7; D call uncertain. CDR1 and CDR2 from the germline V gene are SGHVS and FNYEAQ. The CDR3 length is 13 residues. The V and J ends lost 5 bases and 1 base respectively, with 9 bases between them. The CDR3 is CASSPTVSYEQYF. In DNA form, the CDR3 reads TGTGCCAGCAGCCCCACTGTTTCCTACGAGCAGTACTTC.

J is TRBJ2-5 and V is TRBV28, with D hard to call. Trimming pared 2 bases from V and 3 bases from J, leaving 10 bases between. The CDR3 runs to 14 residues. The germline gives CDR1 MDHEN, CDR2 SYDVKM. The DNA of the CDR3 is TGTGCCAGCAGTTTAGAGGTTGGCGAAGAGACCCAGTACTTC. Amino acids: CASSLEVGEETQYF.

The gene calls are TRBV18 and TRBJ2-5, with D possibly being TRBD2 (5 bases). Near its end, the DNA agrees better with TRBJ2-7, so the J call may be wrong. The germline V gene has CDR1 KGHSH and CDR2 LQKENI. This CDR3 has 16 amino acids. The CDR3 is CASSPIIGGSSYEQYF. The CDR3 DNA sequence: TGTGCCAGCTCACCAATCATAGGCGGGTCCTCCTACGAGCAGTACTTC.

The chain has TRBV2 and TRBJ2-2; a possible D gene is TRBD1 (5 bases). The CDR3 loop spans 14 amino acids. The germline V gene encodes CDR1 SNHLY and CDR2 FYNNEI. V was pared by 8 bases and J by 2 bases, with 12 bases between. DNA of the CDR3: TGTGCCAGCCTGATGACAGTTAACACCGGGGAGCTGTTTTTT. Its protein product is CASLMTVNTGELFF. Together with reference TRBV2 and TRBJ2-2, the CDR3 gives the full variable domain: EPEVTQTPSHQVTQMGQEVILRCVPISNHLYFYWYRQILGQKVEFLVSFYNNEISEKSEIFDDQFSVERPDGSNFTLKIRSTKLEDSAMYFCASLMTVNTGELFFGEGSRLTVL.

This clone was detected once. One end of the junction is discordant with germline, which a read error may explain. The chain recombines TRBV7-3 with TRBJ2-3; D is perhaps TRBD1 (5 bases). The length of the CDR3 is 13 residues. Germline-derived CDR1 and CDR2 are SGHTA and FQGTGA. In DNA, the CDR3 is TGTGCCAGCAGCGTAACAGGCCCAGATACGCAGTATTTT. It translates to CASSVTGPDTQYF.

The CDR3 loop reads CASSSPVGQEREKLFF. In DNA form, the CDR3 reads TGTGCCAGCAGCTCACCCGTTGGACAGGAAAGAGAGAAACTGTTTTTT. The chain has TRBV7-9 and TRBJ1-4; 7 bases fit TRBD1. V trimming: 4 bases; J trimming: 11 bases; junction bases outside the gene matches: 16. This CDR3 comprises 16 residues. Germline V gene lookup returns CDR1 SEHNR and CDR2 FQNEAQ (reference sequence).

The V gene is TRBV4-2, the J gene TRBJ2-1; 11 positions match TRBD1. The CDR3 covers 15 residues. The germline V gene encodes CDR1 LGHNA and CDR2 YNFKEQ. V lost 4 bases to trimming and J lost 6 bases; unmatched junction nucleotides: 5. The CDR3 loop is CASSPWTGGPNEQFF. CDR3 nucleotide sequence: TGTGCCAGCAGCCCGTGGACAGGGGGCCCCAATGAGCAGTTCTTC.

The chain uses TRBV11-2 and TRBJ2-2; possibly TRBD1 for D (6 bases). Per germline, CDR1 SGHAT and CDR2 FQNNGV. This CDR3 comprises 18 residues. Between the trimmed V and J ends, which lost 4 bases and 0 bases, there was a span of 18 bases. The CDR3 here is CASSSYAARTANTGELFF. The CDR3 DNA sequence: TGTGCCAGCAGCTCCTACGCGGCCAGGACAGCGAACACCGGGGAGCTGTTTTTT.

The gene calls are TRBV7-2 and TRBJ2-3, with no clear D. The CDR3 consists of 16 residues. Germline V gives CDR1 SGHTA, CDR2 FQGNSA. V lost 3 bases and J lost 2, with 15 bases in between. CDR3 coding DNA: TGTGCCAGCAGCTTCCTTGGCTCCGCGAACACAGATACGCAGTATTTT. Translated, it gives CASSFLGSANTDTQYF.